A selection of T cell receptor beta chains follows, all from one sample in a study of post-analysis software for immune sequencing data. MiXCR was run by TCRdb on the PCR reads, yielding one entry per CDR3 protein. Of approximately 160,000 distinct CDR3 sequences in the sample, 30% were seen once. The sequenced sample was blood. The receptors were sampled from a girl under 18 with multiple sclerosis. The CDR3 runs from the conserved cysteine through the conserved F or W. A D gene is named only where the DNA matches it firmly. For some rows the clone size is stated as once, few or many, or as a class when expanded; others skip it.

J	size	D	V	DNA	CDR3
TRBJ2-1	few	NA	TRBV20-1	TGCAGTGCTCGTCGACCGATACAATACAATGAGCAGTTCTTC	CSARRPIQYNEQFF
TRBJ2-1	NA	NA	TRBV10-3	TGTGCCGTCAGTGGGGCCCTGGGGGTTAATGAGCGGTTCTTC	CAVSGALGVNERFF
TRBJ1-1	NA	NA	TRBV7-9	TGTGCCAGCAGCTCTCGACCGAGGCTATCAAATCTGAACACTGAAGCTTTCTTT	CASSSRPRLSNLNTEAFF
TRBJ2-7	NA	NA	TRBV29-1	TGCAGCGTGCTAGTACAGGGTCTCTACGAGCAGTACTTC	CSVLVQGLYEQYF
TRBJ1-1	NA	NA	TRBV12-3/TRBV12-4	TGTGCCAGTTCCTCTTCCGGGGGGCTAAAGGCTTTCTTT	CASSSSGGLKAFF
TRBJ2-1	many	NA	TRBV5-1	TGCGCCAGCAGCTTGGCGGATGAGCAGTTCTTC	CASSLADEQFF
TRBJ1-1	NA	NA	TRBV6-4	TGTGCCAGCAGTGACTCGATTCTTGGGGGGGAAGCTTTCTTT	CASSDSILGGEAFF
TRBJ2-1	many	NA	TRBV7-7	TGTGCTAGCAGCTTCAGCCCGAACAATGAGCAGTTCTTC	CASSFSPNNEQFF
TRBJ2-5	NA	NA	TRBV29-1	TGCAGCGTTGAATGTATGGCCCAGTACTTC	CSVECMAQYF
TRBJ2-3	NA	TRBD2	TRBV28	TGTGCCAGCTCCCGGGGCCTAGCGGGAGGTTCAGATACGCAGTATTTT	CASSRGLAGGSDTQYF
TRBJ2-2	few	NA	TRBV12-3/TRBV12-4	TGTGCCAGCAGTCCCCTGGGGAGGGGGGCCGGGGAGCTGTTTTTT	CASSPLGRGAGELFF
TRBJ2-4	NA	NA	TRBV6-5	TGTGCCAGCAGTTACGGGGGGACGGGCAAAAACATTCAGTACTTC	CASSYGGTGKNIQYF
TRBJ2-7	many	NA	TRBV6-6	TGTGCCAGCAGTCAAGGACAGAAGACCTACGAGCAGTACTTC	CASSQGQKTYEQYF
TRBJ2-7	many	TRBD2	TRBV5-1	TGCGCCAGCAGCTTGGCTCCGGGACTAGCGGGAGGCGAGCAGTACTTC	CASSLAPGLAGGEQYF
TRBJ1-2	many	NA	TRBV5-6	TGTGCCAGCAGCTTGGTGGCAGGGGAGAGTGGCTACACCTTC	CASSLVAGESGYTF
TRBJ2-1	few	TRBD2	TRBV6-2/TRBV6-3	TGTGCCAGCCTACCTACTCCCCCCGGGAGGTACAATGAGCAGTTCTTC	CASLPTPPGRYNEQFF
TRBJ1-2	few	TRBD1	TRBV12-3/TRBV12-4	TGTGCCAGCAGCTATCTCCCGGGACAGGAGGCATGGAGAGGCTACACCTTC	CASSYLPGQEAWRGYTF
TRBJ1-1	few	TRBD1	TRBV5-1	TGCGCCAGCAGCCCCGACAGGGGGCGAAGGAACACTGAAGCTTTCTTT	CASSPDRGRRNTEAFF
TRBJ2-1	NA	NA	TRBV6-5	TGTGCCAGCAGTCAGGACCCGGCAAGCTCCTACAATGAGCAGTTCTTC	CASSQDPASSYNEQFF
TRBJ2-5	NA	NA	TRBV18	TGTGCCAGCTCACTGACTCAGTTCGAGACCCAGTACTTC	CASSLTQFETQYF